This T cell receptor (beta chain) stems from a study of shared clonotypes between healthy human individuals. Study conclusions and caveats: Clonotype sharing among the donors was expected to vary with sequencing depth. With few donors, the genetic and exposure-history diversity represented was limited.

A word on this clone: Its specificity is unknown.

CDR1 and CDR2 (germline): ENHRY, SYGVKD. V lost 5 bases and J 4 bases, leaving 6 bases between the germline ends. The length of the CDR3 is 11 residues. The study drew all its donors from Caucasian adults living in Nashville, Tennessee. TCRdb's table, derived via immunoSEQ multiplex PCR, lists solely in-frame clones and lacks some. This sample has some 2 million clones, with 85% to 95% found just once. This clonotype was sampled from a man younger than 30 in good health. The V call is TRBV10-3, the J call TRBJ2-7; D gene uncertain. The sample taken for sequencing was naive CD4+ T cells sorted from blood. Subset indicated: CD45RA+ positively selected. The chain's CDR3 is CAISIGYEQYF. The CDR3 DNA reads as TGTGCCATCAGTATCGGATACGAGCAGTACTTC.